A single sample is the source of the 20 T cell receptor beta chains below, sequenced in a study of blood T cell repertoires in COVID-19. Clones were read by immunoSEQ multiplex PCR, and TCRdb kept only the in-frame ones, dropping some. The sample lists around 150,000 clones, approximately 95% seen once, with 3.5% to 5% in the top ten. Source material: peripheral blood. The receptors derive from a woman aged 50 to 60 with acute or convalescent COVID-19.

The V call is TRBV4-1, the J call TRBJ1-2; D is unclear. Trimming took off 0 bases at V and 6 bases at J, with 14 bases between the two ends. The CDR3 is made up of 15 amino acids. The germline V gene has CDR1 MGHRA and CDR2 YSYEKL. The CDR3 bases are TGCGCCAGCAGCCAAGAAAGAGGTAGGACTAATGGCTACACCTTC. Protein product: CASSQERGRTNGYTF.

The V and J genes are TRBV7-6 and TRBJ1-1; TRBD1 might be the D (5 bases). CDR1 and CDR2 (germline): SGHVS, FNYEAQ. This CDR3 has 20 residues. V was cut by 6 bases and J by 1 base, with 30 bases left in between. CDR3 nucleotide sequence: TGTGCCAGCAGTCTTAGCCTTCTGGGGCAGGTCGGAGTAAGGAACACTGAAGCTTTCTTT. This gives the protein CASSLSLLGQVGVRNTEAFF.

The CDR3 loop is CASSVDQGPGELFF. The CDR3 coding sequence is TGTGCCAGCAGCGTAGACCAGGGTCCCGGGGAGCTGTTTTTT. V is TRBV9 and J is TRBJ2-2, with D tentatively TRBD1 (5 bases). The CDR3 loop spans 14 amino acids. Trimming shortened V by 0 bases and J by 6 bases, and 9 bases separated the two germline ends. Germline assignment: CDR1 SGDLS and CDR2 YYNGEE.

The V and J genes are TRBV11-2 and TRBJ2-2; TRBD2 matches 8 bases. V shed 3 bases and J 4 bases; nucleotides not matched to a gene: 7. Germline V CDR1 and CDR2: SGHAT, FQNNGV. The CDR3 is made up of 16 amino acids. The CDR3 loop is CASSFGGATGTGELFF. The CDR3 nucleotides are TGTGCCAGCAGCTTCGGGGGGGCCACTGGCACCGGGGAGCTGTTTTTT.

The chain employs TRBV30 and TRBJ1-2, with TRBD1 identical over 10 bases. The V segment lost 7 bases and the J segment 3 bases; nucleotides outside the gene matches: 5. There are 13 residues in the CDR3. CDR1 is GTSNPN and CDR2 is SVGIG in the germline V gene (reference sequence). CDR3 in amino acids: CAYDRGLYYGYTF. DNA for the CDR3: TGTGCCTACGACAGGGGGCTATACTATGGCTACACCTTC.

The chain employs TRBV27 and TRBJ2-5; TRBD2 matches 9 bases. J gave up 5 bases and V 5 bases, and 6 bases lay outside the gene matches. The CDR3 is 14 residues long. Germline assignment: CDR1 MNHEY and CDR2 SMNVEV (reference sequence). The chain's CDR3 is CASSTTSGGETQYF. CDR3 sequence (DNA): TGTGCCAGCAGTACGACTAGCGGAGGGGAGACCCAGTACTTC.

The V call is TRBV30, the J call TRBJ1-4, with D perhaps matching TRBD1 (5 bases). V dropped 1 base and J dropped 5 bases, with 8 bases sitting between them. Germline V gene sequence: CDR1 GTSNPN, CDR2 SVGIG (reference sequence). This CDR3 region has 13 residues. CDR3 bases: TGTGCCTGGAGTGGGGGCCTGAATGAAAAACTGTTTTTT. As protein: CAWSGGLNEKLFF. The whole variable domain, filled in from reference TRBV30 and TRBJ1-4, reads SQTIHQWPATLVQPVGSPLSLECTVEGTSNPNLYWYRQAAGRGLQLLFYSVGIGQISSEVPQNLSASRPQDRQFILSSKKLLLSDSGFYLCAWSGGLNEKLFFGSGTQLSVL.

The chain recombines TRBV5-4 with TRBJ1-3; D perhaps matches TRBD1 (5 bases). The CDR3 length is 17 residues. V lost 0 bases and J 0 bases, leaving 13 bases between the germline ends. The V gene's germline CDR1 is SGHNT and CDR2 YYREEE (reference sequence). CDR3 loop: CASSLGFQGISGNTIYF. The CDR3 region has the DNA TGTGCCAGCAGCTTGGGGTTTCAGGGCATCTCTGGAAACACCATATATTTT.

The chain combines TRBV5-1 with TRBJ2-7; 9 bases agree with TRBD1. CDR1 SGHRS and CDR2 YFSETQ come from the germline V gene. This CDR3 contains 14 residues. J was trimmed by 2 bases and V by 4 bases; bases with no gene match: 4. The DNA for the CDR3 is TGCGCCAGCAGCGCCGGACAGGGGCCCTACGAGCAGTACTTC. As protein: CASSAGQGPYEQYF.

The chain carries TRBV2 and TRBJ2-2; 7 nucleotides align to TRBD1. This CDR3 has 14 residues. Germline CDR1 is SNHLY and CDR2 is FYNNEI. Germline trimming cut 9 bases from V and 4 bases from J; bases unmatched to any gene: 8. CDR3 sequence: CASLRDRATGELFF. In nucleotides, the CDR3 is TGTGCCAGTCTCCGGGACAGAGCCACCGGGGAGCTGTTTTTT.

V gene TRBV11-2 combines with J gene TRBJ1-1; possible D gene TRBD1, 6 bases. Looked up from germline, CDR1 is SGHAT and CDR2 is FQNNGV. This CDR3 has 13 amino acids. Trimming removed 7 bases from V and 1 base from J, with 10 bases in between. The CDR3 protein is CASTIGGNTEAFF. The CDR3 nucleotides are TGTGCCAGCACCATAGGGGGGAACACTGAAGCTTTCTTT.

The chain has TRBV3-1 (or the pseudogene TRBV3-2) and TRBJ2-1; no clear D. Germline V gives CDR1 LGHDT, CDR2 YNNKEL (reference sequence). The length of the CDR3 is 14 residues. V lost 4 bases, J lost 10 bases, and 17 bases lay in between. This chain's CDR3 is CASSRSGGTQEQFF. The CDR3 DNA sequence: TGTGCCAGCAGCCGGAGTGGCGGTACCCAGGAGCAGTTCTTC.

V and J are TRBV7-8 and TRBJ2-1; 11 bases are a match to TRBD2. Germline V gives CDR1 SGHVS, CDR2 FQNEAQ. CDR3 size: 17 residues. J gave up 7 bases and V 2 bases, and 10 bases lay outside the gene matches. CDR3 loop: CASSLRRLAGGRNEQFF. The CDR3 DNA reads TGTGCCAGCAGCTTACGCCGTCTAGCGGGAGGACGGAATGAGCAGTTCTTC. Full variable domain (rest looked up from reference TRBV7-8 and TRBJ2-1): GAGVSQSPRYKVAKRGQDVALRCDPISGHVSLFWYQQALGQGPEFLTYFQNEAQLDKSGLPSDRFFAERPEGSVSTLKIQRTQQEDSAVYLCASSLRRLAGGRNEQFFGPGTRLTVL.

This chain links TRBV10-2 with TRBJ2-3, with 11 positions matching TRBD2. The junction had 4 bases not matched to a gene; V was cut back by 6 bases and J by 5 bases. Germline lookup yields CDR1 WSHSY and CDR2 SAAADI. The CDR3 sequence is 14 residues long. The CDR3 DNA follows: TGCGCCAGCAGACCCGGGACTAGCGGAGATACGCAGTATTTT. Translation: CASRPGTSGDTQYF.

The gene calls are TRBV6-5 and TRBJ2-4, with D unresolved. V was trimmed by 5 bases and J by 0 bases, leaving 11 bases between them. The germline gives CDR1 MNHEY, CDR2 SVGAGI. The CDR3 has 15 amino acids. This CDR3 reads CASSQRQLAKNIQYF. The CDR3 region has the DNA TGTGCCAGCAGTCAAAGACAATTAGCCAAAAACATTCAGTACTTC.

This chain's CDR3 is CASSLRWRGAFF. CDR3 DNA: TGTGCCAGCAGTTTAAGGTGGAGGGGAGCTTTCTTT. This sequence joins TRBV28 and TRBJ1-1; D may be TRBD1 (5 bases). CDR1 is MDHEN and CDR2 is SYDVKM in the germline V gene. V was cut by 2 bases and J by 10 bases, with 11 bases left in between. The CDR3 covers 12 residues.

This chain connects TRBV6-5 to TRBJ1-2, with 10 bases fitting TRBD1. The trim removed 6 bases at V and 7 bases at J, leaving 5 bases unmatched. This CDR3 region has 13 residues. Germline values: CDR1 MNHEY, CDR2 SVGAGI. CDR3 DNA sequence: TGTGCCAGCAGCCCCGACAGGGGGCTTGGCTACACCTTC. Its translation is CASSPDRGLGYTF.

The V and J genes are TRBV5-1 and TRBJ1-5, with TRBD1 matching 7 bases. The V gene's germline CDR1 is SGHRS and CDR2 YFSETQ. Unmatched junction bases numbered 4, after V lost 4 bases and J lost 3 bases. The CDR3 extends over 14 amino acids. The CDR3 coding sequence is TGCGCCAGCAGCGAGACAGGGCTCAATCAGCCCCAGCATTTT. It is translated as CASSETGLNQPQHF.

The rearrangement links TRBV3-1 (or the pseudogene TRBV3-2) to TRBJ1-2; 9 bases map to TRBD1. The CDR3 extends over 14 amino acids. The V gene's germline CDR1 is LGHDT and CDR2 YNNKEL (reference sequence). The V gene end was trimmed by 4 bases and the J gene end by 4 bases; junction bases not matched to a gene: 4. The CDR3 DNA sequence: TGTGCCAGCAGCCTAGGACAGGGGACCTATGGCTACACCTTC. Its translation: CASSLGQGTYGYTF.

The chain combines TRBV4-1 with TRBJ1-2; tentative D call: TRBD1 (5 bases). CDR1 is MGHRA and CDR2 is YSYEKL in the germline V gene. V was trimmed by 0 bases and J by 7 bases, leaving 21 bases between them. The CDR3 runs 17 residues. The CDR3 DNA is TGCGCCAGCAGCCAAGATGGGAGTTGGAAGGGGAGGGGTGGCTACACCTTC. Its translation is CASSQDGSWKGRGGYTF.